One and the same sample provided the 23 T cell receptor beta chains below, sequenced in a study of human T cells and chemical hapten exposure. TCRdb used MiXCR to reprocess the RACE reads, holding one entry per CDR3 protein. Of 330,000 or so distinct CDR3 sequences in the sample, just under 6.5% were seen once. Time point in this sample: patch test 2, 6 weeks after DPC sensitization. Treatment given: therapeutic diphenylcyclopropenone sensitization with weekly scalp DPC. Sequenced here: whole blood, sampled in connection with sensitization to the hapten diphenylcyclopropenone (DPC). The receptors here all came from a woman aged 18-29 years with alopecia areata. Some clones in this sample may be carry-over from other donors' samples.

This clonotype was seen many times. J is TRBJ1-1 and V is TRBV18, with D perhaps TRBD1 (5 bases). V lost 2 bases and J lost 2, with 9 bases in between. The CDR3 spans 14 residues. The V gene's germline CDR1 is KGHSH and CDR2 LQKENI. The CDR3 DNA sequence: TGTGCCAGCTCACCAGGGGCAGTCAACACTGAAGCTTTCTTT. Protein sequence: CASSPGAVNTEAFF. Full variable domain (missing parts from reference TRBV18 and TRBJ1-1): NAGVMQNPRHLVRRRGQEARLRCSPMKGHSHVYWYRQLPEEGLKFMVYLQKENIIDESGMPKERFSAEFPKEGPSILRIQQVVRGDSAAYFCASSPGAVNTEAFFGQGTRLTVV.

This clonotype was seen at least ten times. The chain has TRBV5-1 and TRBJ2-7, with D unresolved. The CDR3 extends over 14 amino acids. Deletions cut 0 bases from V and 6 bases from J, with 13 bases between. Germline V gene data show CDR1 as SGHRS and CDR2 as YFSETQ. CDR3 region: CASSLAAVGPEQYF. CDR3 sequence (DNA): TGCGCCAGCAGCTTGGCGGCCGTCGGTCCCGAGCAGTACTTC. The full variable domain, in which reference TRBV5-1 and TRBJ2-7 provide the parts outside the CDR3, is KAGVTQTPRYLIKTRGQQVTLSCSPISGHRSVSWYQQTPGQGLQFLFEYFSETQRNKGNFPGRFSGRQFSNSRSEMNVSTLELGDSALYLCASSLAAVGPEQYFGPGTRLTVT.

Many counts were recorded for this clonotype. The chain combines TRBV4-1 with TRBJ1-2; 8 bases align to TRBD1. Germline CDR1 MGHRA, CDR2 YSYEKL. This CDR3 region has 21 residues. J was trimmed by 4 bases and V by 1 base; bases with no gene match: 23. CDR3 amino acids: CASSQVFLNRDRPLRTYGYTF. The CDR3, as DNA: TGCGCCAGCAGCCAAGTCTTCTTAAACCGGGACAGGCCGCTACGTACCTATGGCTACACCTTC.

This clonotype has only a few counts. V is TRBV18 and J is TRBJ2-7; the match to TRBD1 covers 8 bases. Trimming at V came to 3 bases and at J to 3 bases, leaving 10 bases not matched to a gene. CDR1 is KGHSH, CDR2 LQKENI, per germline. This CDR3 contains 16 residues. CDR3 protein: CASSPTGTGGIYEQYF. CDR3 nucleotides: TGTGCCAGCTCACCGACCGGGACAGGAGGCATCTACGAGCAGTACTTC.

In this sample, this clonotype turned up a few times. The chain combines TRBV6-5 with TRBJ2-5; the match to TRBD1 covers 11 bases. Trimming took 7 bases from V and 5 from J; bases not matched to a gene: 9. The CDR3 length is 15 residues. Germline assignment: CDR1 MNHEY and CDR2 SVGAGI. CDR3 loop: CASTRTGGRGETQYF. DNA for the CDR3: TGTGCCAGCACCCGGACAGGGGGCCGGGGGGAGACCCAGTACTTC.

This clonotype was seen many times. V and J are TRBV18 and TRBJ1-5; 7 nucleotides match TRBD1. The V gene end was trimmed by 1 base and the J gene end by 5 bases; junction bases not matched to a gene: 11. The CDR3 covers 17 residues. The germline V gene encodes CDR1 KGHSH and CDR2 LQKENI. The CDR3 is CASSPRRGQGGYQPQHF. CDR3 nucleotides: TGTGCCAGCTCACCACGGCGTGGGCAGGGGGGCTATCAGCCCCAGCATTTT.

This clonotype was observed a few times. The chain uses TRBV7-3 and TRBJ1-1; 8 bases match TRBD1. Per the germline V gene, CDR1 is SGHTA and CDR2 is FQGTGA. This CDR3 is built from 13 residues. The V gene end was trimmed by 4 bases and the J gene end by 8 bases; junction bases not matched to a gene: 6. This CDR3 is CASSSDRGREAFF. The CDR3 DNA reads as TGTGCCAGCAGCTCTGACAGGGGTCGGGAAGCTTTCTTT.

This clonotype was picked up many times. The chain is built from TRBV5-1 and TRBJ2-4, with TRBD2 matching 9 bases. This CDR3 comprises 15 residues. Per germline, CDR1 SGHRS and CDR2 YFSETQ. With V trimmed by 0 bases and J by 7 bases, 5 bases remained unmatched. The DNA of the CDR3 is TGCGCCAGCAGCTTGGTAGCGGGGGCGGGGAACATTCAGTACTTC. Residues: CASSLVAGAGNIQYF.

This clonotype has a handful of counts. In DNA form, the CDR3 reads TGTGCCAGCAGTTCGACCGGGACTAGACCCACAGATACGCAGTATTTT. Its protein is CASSSTGTRPTDTQYF. The chain combines TRBV6-5 with TRBJ2-3; TRBD2 matches at 8 bases. The germline CDR1 and CDR2 sequences are MNHEY and SVGAGI. V trimming: 4 bases; J trimming: 2 bases; junction bases outside the gene matches: 8. The CDR3 runs 16 residues.

V usage is TRBV6-5 and J usage is TRBJ1-2; 7 bases are shared with TRBD1. With 3 bases clipped from V and 2 bases from J, the junction kept 3 bases outside the gene matches. This CDR3 spans 14 amino acids. The germline CDR1 and CDR2 sequences are MNHEY and SVGAGI. The CDR3 region is CASSYRQGNYGYTF. In nucleotides, the CDR3 is TGTGCCAGCAGTTATAGACAGGGAAACTATGGCTACACCTTC.

The chain carries TRBV12-3 or TRBV12-4 and TRBJ2-1; 16 bases match TRBD2. CDR3 length: 15 residues. Losses at the gene ends were 4 bases for V and 12 bases for J; bases not matched to a gene: 6. Written as DNA, the CDR3 is TGTGCCAGCAGTTCAGGGACTAGCGGGGGGGCCTGGCAGTTCTTC. It specifies CASSSGTSGGAWQFF.

This clonotype was counted many times. The V gene is TRBV12-3 or TRBV12-4, the J gene TRBJ2-7, with TRBD1 matching 8 bases. Trimming removed 7 bases from V and 4 bases from J; junction bases left unmatched: 12. This CDR3 has 15 residues. CDR3 coding DNA: TGTGCCAGCACCGAACCAACAGGGGGACCGTACGAGCAGTACTTC. Translating it yields CASTEPTGGPYEQYF.

This clonotype was recorded once. This chain links TRBV11-2 with TRBJ2-3; D ambiguous. Germline loops: CDR1 SGHAT, CDR2 FQNNGV. The V gene lost 5 bases and the J gene lost 2 bases, with 23 bases spanning the gap. The CDR3 length is 18 residues. The CDR3 protein is CASSLNPGPTYFTDTQYF. DNA of the CDR3: TGTGCCAGCAGCCTCAACCCGGGCCCAACTTATTTCACAGATACGCAGTATTTT. The full variable domain, its missing parts supplied by reference TRBV11-2 and TRBJ2-3, is EAGVAQSPRYKIIEKRQSVAFWCNPISGHATLYWYQQILGQGPKLLIQFQNNGVVDDSQLPKDRFSAERLKGVDSTLKIQPAKLEDSAVYLCASSLNPGPTYFTDTQYFGPGTRLTVL.

The table lists this clonotype with many counts. The V gene is TRBV24-1, the J gene TRBJ2-4; no firm D call. This CDR3 has 12 amino acids. Germline V gene sequence: CDR1 KGHDR, CDR2 SFDVKD. Deletions cut 3 bases from V and 6 bases from J, with 5 bases between. The CDR3 coding sequence is TGTGCCACCAGTGATGAGAGAAACATTCAGTACTTC. As protein: CATSDERNIQYF.

The V call is TRBV20-1, the J call TRBJ1-5; tentative D call: TRBD1 (6 bases). This CDR3 contains 15 residues. Germline V CDR1 and CDR2: DFQATT, SNEGSKA (reference sequence). Deletions cut 5 bases from V and 2 bases from J, with 16 bases between. CDR3 coding DNA: TGCAGTGCTGAACAGGGTTTTAGTGGCAATCAGCCCCAGCATTTT. Translating gives CSAEQGFSGNQPQHF.

The sample holds a few counts of this clonotype. The chain links TRBV7-2 to TRBJ2-1, with D unclear. CDR1 and CDR2 (germline): SGHTA, FQGNSA. This CDR3 is 14 amino acids long. V lost 5 bases to trimming and J lost 5 bases, with 13 bases between them. CDR3 region: CASSPFPRDNEQFF. CDR3 DNA: TGTGCCAGCAGCCCCTTCCCTCGGGACAATGAGCAGTTCTTC.

This clonotype was counted many times. The chain recombines TRBV18 with TRBJ1-2; D is uncertain. Trimming stripped 2 bases from V and 0 bases from J, with 10 bases between. CDR1 KGHSH and CDR2 LQKENI come from the germline V gene. This CDR3 is 15 amino acids long. This CDR3 reads CASSPWATPNYGYTF. The CDR3 DNA reads TGTGCCAGCTCACCATGGGCGACTCCTAACTATGGCTACACCTTC.

This clonotype came up a few times. The chain is built from TRBV6-5 and TRBJ2-7; TRBD1 aligns across 10 bases. CDR1 and CDR2 from the germline V gene are MNHEY and SVGAGI. This CDR3 has 14 amino acids. The V and J ends lost 5 bases and 7 bases, in that order; junction bases with no gene match: 8. CDR3 nucleotides: TGTGCCAGCAGTACCTCGGACAGGGGGGAAGAGCAGTACTTC. As protein: CASSTSDRGEEQYF.

This clonotype was seen at least ten times. The chain carries TRBV7-3 and TRBJ2-2; 7 bases agree with TRBD1. Germline values: CDR1 SGHTA, CDR2 FQGTGA. V gave up 5 bases and J gave up 5 bases; unmatched junction bases: 8. The CDR3 spans 15 residues. The CDR3 is CASSPNRGRTGELFF. The CDR3 DNA sequence: TGTGCCAGCAGCCCTAACAGGGGTAGGACCGGGGAGCTGTTTTTT.

This clonotype has just a few counts. The chain couples TRBV7-2 to TRBJ1-4; D call uncertain. CDR1 and CDR2 from the germline V gene are SGHTA and FQGNSA. The CDR3 spans 13 residues. V lost 5 bases to trimming and J lost 8 bases, with 12 bases between them. The CDR3, as DNA: TGTGCCAGCAGCCCCCTGATGTCCGAAAAACTGTTTTTT. Translating it yields CASSPLMSEKLFF.

This clonotype was counted a few times. The chain combines TRBV3-1 with TRBJ1-1, with D perhaps TRBD1 (5 bases). Trimming took 0 bases from V and 7 from J, leaving 12 bases between them. Germline CDR1 and CDR2: LGHDT and YNNKEL (reference sequence). This CDR3 spans 14 amino acids. The CDR3 protein is CASSQEQVAGEAFF. The CDR3 DNA sequence: TGTGCCAGCAGCCAAGAACAGGTTGCAGGTGAAGCTTTCTTT.

There are a few counts of this clonotype. V usage is TRBV29-1 and J usage is TRBJ2-3; no clear D. From germline, CDR1 is SQVTM and CDR2 ANQGSEA. This CDR3 region has 13 residues. V was pared by 4 bases and J by 2 bases, with 10 bases between. The CDR3 spells CSVGGSYTDTQYF. The CDR3 DNA is TGCAGCGTTGGAGGCAGCTACACAGATACGCAGTATTTT.

This clonotype occurred many times. This chain uses TRBV29-1 with TRBJ1-1; D not certain. Per germline, CDR1 SQVTM and CDR2 ANQGSEA. This CDR3 spans 14 amino acids. Trimming removed 1 base from V and 1 base from J, with 10 bases in between. This CDR3 is CSVEVGVGNTEAFF. CDR3 nucleotides: TGCAGCGTTGAAGTTGGGGTCGGGAACACTGAAGCTTTCTTT.